The rows below give T cell receptor beta chains drawn from one sample of a study of early T cells in non-severe SARS-CoV-2 infection. TCRdb re-called the 5' RACE reads with MiXCR, one entry per CDR3 protein. The data contain 75,000 to 80,000 distinct CDR3 sequences, about 15% of them singletons. Specimen: whole blood. These receptor sequences come from an adult who was a healthcare worker with PCR-confirmed SARS-CoV-2 infection or an uninfected control (not recorded which). The CDR3 runs from the conserved cysteine through the conserved F or W. Fields, in order: CDR3 DNA, CDR3 protein, V gene, CDR3 length, J gene, D gene, clone size. The D gene is left open where the match is weak. Clone size, where shown, is once, few, many, or a class for clones that have expanded.

TGCAGTGCTAAGGCCGTGAGACTAGCGGAACTAGCCAAAAACATTCAGTACTTC,CSAKAVRLAELAKNIQYF,TRBV20-1,18,TRBJ2-4,TRBD2,-
TGTGCCAGCAGCCCGGGTCTTACCCAGTACTTC,CASSPGLTQYF,TRBV7-6,11,TRBJ2-5,-,many
TGTGCCAGCAGCCAAGAGACCCAGTACTTC,CASSQETQYF,TRBV3-1,10,TRBJ2-5,-,many
TGTGCCAGCAGCTTCCCGGGACTAGCGGGGGCGAGCGAGCAGTTCTTC,CASSFPGLAGASEQFF,TRBV5-6,16,TRBJ2-1,TRBD2,few
TGCAGTGCTCCTAGGGGACGGCCAGAGACCCAGTACTTC,CSAPRGRPETQYF,TRBV20-1,13,TRBJ2-5,-,few
TGTGCCAGCAGCTTATATGGGACAGGGTCCTACAATGAGCAGTTCTTC,CASSLYGTGSYNEQFF,TRBV11-1,16,TRBJ2-1,TRBD1,many
TGTGCCATCAGTGCGGGGTCCCTCGGAGGAGCCAACGTCCTGACTTTC,CAISAGSLGGANVLTF,TRBV10-3,16,TRBJ2-6,-,-
TGTGCCAGCAGTCCCATGAATGGCCCGGGCGGTACGCAGTATTTT,CASSPMNGPGGTQYF,TRBV12-3/TRBV12-4,15,TRBJ2-3,-,-
TGTGCCAGCAGCTTCCTGAACACCGGGGAGCTGTTTTTT,CASSFLNTGELFF,TRBV7-3,13,TRBJ2-2,-,-
TGCAGCGTCCGCAGGACAGGGGGGTTAGCCAAAAACATTCAGTACTTC,CSVRRTGGLAKNIQYF,TRBV29-1,16,TRBJ2-4,TRBD1,-
TGTGCCTGGCGGACAGAAGCCTACGAGCAGTACTTC,CAWRTEAYEQYF,TRBV2,12,TRBJ2-7,-,few
TGTGCCAGCAGCCCCTTGTTGATTGATGGCTACACCTTC,CASSPLLIDGYTF,TRBV21-1,13,TRBJ1-2,-,-
TGTGCCAGCAGCTTGGAGGGCCCAGGGCAAGAGACCCAGTACTTC,CASSLEGPGQETQYF,TRBV5-5,15,TRBJ2-5,-,-
TGCAGCGTGCAGGGGTCCCTCTTGGAGACCCAGTACTTC,CSVQGSLLETQYF,TRBV29-1,13,TRBJ2-5,-,-
TGCGCCAGCAGTCAATCGGGGGAGCGGGAGGGCCCCCGGCAGTATTTT,CASSQSGEREGPRQYF,TRBV23-1,16,TRBJ2-3,TRBD2,few
TGTGCCAGCAGCTTGGTCCAGGGACAGGGCTACGAGCAGTACTTC,CASSLVQGQGYEQYF,TRBV7-2,15,TRBJ2-7,TRBD1,few
TGTGCCATCAGTGAGGCGACAGGATTTAATTCACCCCTCCACTTT,CAISEATGFNSPLHF,TRBV10-3,15,TRBJ1-6,-,-
TGTGCCAGCAGCTTTGGTTTCACGGCTTATGGCTACACCTTC,CASSFGFTAYGYTF,TRBV5-5,14,TRBJ1-2,-,-
TGTGCCAGCAGCGCCTTTGAGGGGCGCGGGTTCTTC,CASSAFEGRGFF,TRBV11-2,12,TRBJ2-1,-,many
TGCAGTGCTAGGACAGGAGAGACCCAGTACTTC,CSARTGETQYF,TRBV20-1,11,TRBJ2-5,-,few
TGTGCCAGCAGTGCGAAGGACCAAGGAACTGAAGCTTTCTTT,CASSAKDQGTEAFF,TRBV6-1,14,TRBJ1-1,-,many
TGTGCCAGCAGTGATGGCAGCCAAGAGACCCAGTACTTC,CASSDGSQETQYF,TRBV6-1,13,TRBJ2-5,-,few
TGTGCCAGCAGCTTCCCGGTCGGGGGCTCCTACAATGAGCAGTTCTTC,CASSFPVGGSYNEQFF,TRBV7-9,16,TRBJ2-1,-,few
TGTGCCAGCAGCTTAGACGGGGGCAACACTGAAGCTTTCTTT,CASSLDGGNTEAFF,TRBV7-9,14,TRBJ1-1,-,-
TGTGCCAGCAGCTTTCTTCCTGGGAACACTGAAGCTTTCTTT,CASSFLPGNTEAFF,TRBV28,14,TRBJ1-1,-,few
TGTGCCAGCAGCCAAGATCGGCCTAGCGGAAAAGAGACCCAGTACTTC,CASSQDRPSGKETQYF,TRBV14,16,TRBJ2-5,TRBD2,few
TGTGCCAGCAGCCAAGAGAAGTTAACAGGGCGGCAGTTCTTC,CASSQEKLTGRQFF,TRBV3-1,14,TRBJ2-1,-,-
TGTGCCAGCAGCCGAGTGGCCGATATGTCCTATGGCTACACCTTC,CASSRVADMSYGYTF,TRBV7-2,15,TRBJ1-2,-,few
TGTGCCAGCAGTGAACAAGGACTAGCGGGGGACAATGAGCAGTTCTTC,CASSEQGLAGDNEQFF,TRBV2,16,TRBJ2-1,TRBD2,few
TGCAGTGCTAGAGATTCCCTGCGGAACTCCTACAATGAGCAGTTCTTC,CSARDSLRNSYNEQFF,TRBV20-1,16,TRBJ2-1,-,-
TGTGCCTGGGGATCCGGACAGGGGGCTCGGGGCTACACCTTC,CAWGSGQGARGYTF,TRBV30,14,TRBJ1-2,TRBD1,-
TGTGCCAGCAGAGATAGGGTCCCCTACGAGCAGTACTTC,CASRDRVPYEQYF,TRBV2,13,TRBJ2-7,-,-
TGTGCTAGTGGTTTGGCTAACCGGGCCGGGGAGCTGTTTTTT,CASGLANRAGELFF,TRBV12-5,14,TRBJ2-2,-,many
TGTGCCAGCAGTGACGCGGGGGGCCAAGTGAATACGCAGTATTTT,CASSDAGGQVNTQYF,TRBV2,15,TRBJ2-3,TRBD2,medium-sized
TGTGCCAGTGGGGGTCATAGCACCGGGGAGCTGTTTTTT,CASGGHSTGELFF,TRBV19,13,TRBJ2-2,-,-
TGTGCCAGTAGCTCAATGGGGACAGGGAGGACAGATACGCAGTATTTT,CASSSMGTGRTDTQYF,TRBV28,16,TRBJ2-3,TRBD1,few
TGTGCCTGGAGTCGCACGGGGGTCTGGGGGGCCAACGTCCTGACTTTC,CAWSRTGVWGANVLTF,TRBV30,16,TRBJ2-6,-,-
TGTGCCAGCAGTGCCCCGTGGAACACTGAAGCTTTCTTT,CASSAPWNTEAFF,TRBV6-1,13,TRBJ1-1,-,few
TGTGCCAGCTCACCCGTCAGGGGCCCAGATACGCAGTATTTT,CASSPVRGPDTQYF,TRBV18,14,TRBJ2-3,-,few
TGTGCCAGCAGTTTAGTAAAGGGAAAGAACACTGAAGCTTTCTTT,CASSLVKGKNTEAFF,TRBV28,15,TRBJ1-1,-,few
TGCAGTGCTCCCGGGACCTCTCGAGAGCAGTACTTC,CSAPGTSREQYF,TRBV20-1,12,TRBJ2-7,-,few
TGTGCCAGCAGCTTTTTAAGCGGGAGGACTTCCAATGAGCAGTTCTTC,CASSFLSGRTSNEQFF,TRBV5-6,16,TRBJ2-1,TRBD2,few
TGCAGTGCCCCCTACGCCCAGGGCTTTGGCTACACCTTC,CSAPYAQGFGYTF,TRBV20-1,13,TRBJ1-2,-,-
TGTGCCAGCAGTCCCCTTTGGGGAAGCGGGCAGCCCCAGCATTTT,CASSPLWGSGQPQHF,TRBV12-3/TRBV12-4,15,TRBJ1-5,-,-
TGTGCCAGCAGCTTACGACTTACCGGGGAGCTGTTTTTT,CASSLRLTGELFF,TRBV13,13,TRBJ2-2,-,few
TGCGCCAGCAGCCTAGGGACCGCCCTAGGAGGCCACGAGCAGTACTTC,CASSLGTALGGHEQYF,TRBV4-1,16,TRBJ2-7,-,-
TGCGCCAGCGGTCGGACGCACAACACCGGGGAGCTGTTTTTT,CASGRTHNTGELFF,TRBV5-1,14,TRBJ2-2,-,few
TGTGCCAGCAGTTACAACGGGCAGGGCTACGAGCAGTACTTC,CASSYNGQGYEQYF,TRBV6-5,14,TRBJ2-7,-,-
TGTGCCAGCAGCTACATAGCGGGAGGGGCAGATACGCAGTATTTT,CASSYIAGGADTQYF,TRBV11-2,15,TRBJ2-3,TRBD2,few
TGTGCCAGCAGCCCTGGCGGGGTTTACGGCTACACCTTC,CASSPGGVYGYTF,TRBV7-8,13,TRBJ1-2,-,few
TGCGCCAGCAGCCTGGGGGCGGTAGTAAACAATGAGCAGTTCTTC,CASSLGAVVNNEQFF,TRBV4-1,15,TRBJ2-1,-,few
TGCAGCGTTGTTCGCGGGAACACTGAAGCTTTCTTT,CSVVRGNTEAFF,TRBV29-1,12,TRBJ1-1,-,-
TGCAGCGTTGCATCCGGGACTAGCGGGGGCCACGCAACCTACGAGCAGTACTTC,CSVASGTSGGHATYEQYF,TRBV29-1,18,TRBJ2-7,TRBD2,few
TGTGCCAGCAGCTTAAGGGGGCAGTACCAAGAGACCCAGTACTTC,CASSLRGQYQETQYF,TRBV7-3,15,TRBJ2-5,-,many